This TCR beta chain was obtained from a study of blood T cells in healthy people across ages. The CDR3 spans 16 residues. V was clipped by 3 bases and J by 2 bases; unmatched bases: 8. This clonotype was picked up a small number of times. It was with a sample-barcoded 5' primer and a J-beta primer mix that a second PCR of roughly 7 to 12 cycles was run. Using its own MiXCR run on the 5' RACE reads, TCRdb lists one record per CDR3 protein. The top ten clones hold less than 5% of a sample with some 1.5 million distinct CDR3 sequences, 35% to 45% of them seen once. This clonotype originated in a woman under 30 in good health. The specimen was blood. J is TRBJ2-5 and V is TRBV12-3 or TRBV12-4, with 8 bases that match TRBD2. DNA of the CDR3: TGTGCCAGCAGTTTCCCCTCGACTAGCGCTCAAGAGACCCAGTACTTC. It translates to CASSFPSTSAQETQYF.